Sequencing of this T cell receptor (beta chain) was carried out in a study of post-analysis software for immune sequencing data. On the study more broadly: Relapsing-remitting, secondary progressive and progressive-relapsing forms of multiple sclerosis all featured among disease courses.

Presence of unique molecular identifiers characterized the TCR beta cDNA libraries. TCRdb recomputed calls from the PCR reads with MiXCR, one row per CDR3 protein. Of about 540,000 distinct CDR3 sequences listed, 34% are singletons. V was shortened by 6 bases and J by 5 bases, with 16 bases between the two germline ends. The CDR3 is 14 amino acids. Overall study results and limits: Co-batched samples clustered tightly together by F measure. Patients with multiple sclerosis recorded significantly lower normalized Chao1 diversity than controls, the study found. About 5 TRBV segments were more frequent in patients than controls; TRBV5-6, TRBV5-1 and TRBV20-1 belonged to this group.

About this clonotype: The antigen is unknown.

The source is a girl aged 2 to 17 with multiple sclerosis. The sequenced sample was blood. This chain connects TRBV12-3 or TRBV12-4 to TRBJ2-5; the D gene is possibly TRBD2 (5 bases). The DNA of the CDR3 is TGTGCCAGCAGCCTTTCGCGGGCGACCGAGACCCAGTACTTC. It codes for CASSLSRATETQYF.